Shown below are 19 T cell receptor beta chains from a single sample sequenced in a study of glioma-infiltrating T cells. Using RNA template, CDR3s of TCR alpha and beta were amplified with iRepertoire arm-PCR. TCRdb used MiXCR to reprocess the multiplex PCR reads, holding one entry per CDR3 protein. The sample shows under 150,000 distinct CDR3 sequences, around 25% of them seen only once. The material sequenced was glioma tissue, nonneoplastic brain tissue, or PBMCs (not recorded which). The receptors were gathered from a human donor with low-grade glioma or glioblastoma, undergoing nonglioma brain surgery, or in good health (not recorded which).

The rearrangement links TRBV2 to TRBJ1-6; 7 bases are shared with TRBD1. CDR1 is SNHLY and CDR2 is FYNNEI in the germline V gene. The CDR3 sequence is 13 residues long. V was clipped by 5 bases and J by 13 bases; unmatched bases: 8. DNA for the CDR3: TGTGCCAGCAGTCGAGGGACAGCAAGTCCCCTCCACTTT. It encodes CASSRGTASPLHF.

This clonotype was seen only a few times. V usage is TRBV12-3 or TRBV12-4 and J usage is TRBJ2-5; either TRBD1 or TRBD2 may fit D (5 bases each). The CDR3 extends over 14 amino acids. With 5 bases removed from V and 4 bases from J, the gap between germline ends came to 14 bases. In DNA form, the CDR3 reads TGTGCCAGCAGTCCAGAAGGGGACCGAGAGACCCAGTACTTC. It encodes CASSPEGDRETQYF.

The chain has TRBV5-1 and TRBJ1-1; D might be TRBD1 (6 bases). CDR1 is SGHRS and CDR2 is YFSETQ in the germline V gene. Trimming took 5 bases from V and 0 from J, leaving 11 bases between them. CDR3 length: 14 residues. Here the CDR3 DNA reads TGCGCCAGCAGACCGGACAGTCTGAACACTGAAGCTTTCTTT. It yields the protein CASRPDSLNTEAFF.

This chain joins TRBV18 and TRBJ1-5; no reliable D call. Germline-derived CDR1 and CDR2 are KGHSH and LQKENI. The V end lost 1 base, the J end lost 5 bases, and 12 bases lay between the germline ends. The CDR3 is 15 residues long. The CDR3 DNA sequence: TGTGCCAGCTCACCACGGGTTCTGGACGATCAGCCCCAGCATTTT. Translating gives CASSPRVLDDQPQHF.

This clonotype was recorded many times. The chain is built from TRBV6-1 and TRBJ1-2; D unclear. Germline CDR1 MNHNS, CDR2 SASEGT. V was pared by 5 bases and J by 4 bases, with 11 bases between. This CDR3 comprises 13 residues. CDR3 DNA sequence: TGTGCCAGCAGTCGCCAAGGGCCCTATGGCTACACCTTC. Translation gives CASSRQGPYGYTF.

A remark on this clonotype: A much larger clone differs from this one at a single base, so this may be a read error. The chain is built from TRBV7-9 and TRBJ1-5; TRBD1 is a possible D gene (5 bases). In germline, CDR1 is SEHNR, CDR2 FQNEAQ (reference sequence). This CDR3 has 18 amino acids. The CDR3 DNA is TGTGCCAGCAGCTCCCGGAGAGCAACAGGCGGAAGCAATCAGCACCAGCATTTT. Its translation: CASSSRRATGGSNQHQHF.

The gene calls are TRBV10-3 and TRBJ1-1; D possibly corresponds to TRBD1 (5 bases). The CDR3 sequence is 15 residues long. V lost 3 bases to trimming and J lost 3 bases, with 14 bases between them. Per the germline V gene, CDR1 is ENHRY and CDR2 is SYGVKD. The CDR3 loop is CAISEGGGMDTEAFF. Written as DNA, the CDR3 is TGTGCCATCAGTGAAGGCGGGGGGATGGACACTGAAGCTTTCTTT.

This clonotype was detected a few times. This chain links TRBV24-1 with TRBJ2-3; TRBD1 aligns across 12 bases. Trimming removed 2 bases from V and 4 bases from J; junction bases left unmatched: 3. The CDR3 sequence is 16 residues long. The germline CDR1 and CDR2 sequences are KGHDR and SFDVKD. The CDR3 nucleotides read TGTGCCACCAGTGATTCCGGGACAGGGGGCGCAGATACGCAGTATTTT. It yields the protein CATSDSGTGGADTQYF.

A note on this clonotype: The junction does not match germline at one end; this may be a read error. V is TRBV6-2 or TRBV6-3 and J is TRBJ1-1; D might be TRBD1 (6 bases). CDR1 is MNHEY and CDR2 is SVGEGT in the germline V gene. There are 12 residues in the CDR3. CDR3 in DNA: TGTGCTCACGGACAGCCGGACACAGAAGCTTTCTTT. The encoded protein is CAHGQPDTEAFF.

V usage is TRBV6-2 or TRBV6-3 and J usage is TRBJ1-3; 7 bases are shared with TRBD1. The CDR3 is made up of 16 amino acids. Trimming removed 7 bases from V and 4 bases from J; junction bases left unmatched: 13. Germline loops: CDR1 MNHEY, CDR2 SVGEGT. CDR3 residues: CASIPRDRVYGNTIYF. The DNA of the CDR3 is TGTGCCAGCATACCCAGAGACAGGGTGTACGGAAACACCATATATTTT.

This clonotype was detected many times. This chain connects TRBV6-1 to TRBJ2-1; TRBD1 agrees at 7 bases. Trimming removed 6 bases from V and 6 bases from J; junction bases left unmatched: 8. The CDR3 is made up of 14 amino acids. Germline CDR1 and CDR2: MNHNS and SASEGT. The CDR3 DNA follows: TGTGCCAGCAGCTTATACCGGGACAGCAATGAGCAGTTCTTC. Translating it yields CASSLYRDSNEQFF.

In this sample, this clonotype turned up many times. The V gene is TRBV20-1, the J gene TRBJ2-3; possibly TRBD2 for D (5 bases). Germline CDR1 reads DFQATT; CDR2 reads SNEGSKA (reference sequence). The CDR3 length is 15 residues. Deletions cut 4 bases from V and 0 bases from J, with 14 bases between. CDR3 residues: CSATSDLSSTDTQYF. The CDR3 DNA is TGCAGTGCTACTTCGGACTTATCCAGCACAGATACGCAGTATTTT.

This clonotype was observed at least ten times. The chain couples TRBV7-9 to TRBJ2-1; 11 nucleotides agree with TRBD2. With V trimmed by 4 bases and J by 2 bases, 7 bases remained unmatched. The germline CDR1 and CDR2 sequences are SEHNR and FQNEAQ (reference sequence). The CDR3 runs to 17 residues. This CDR3 is CASSSARLAGTYNEQFF. CDR3 in DNA: TGTGCCAGCAGCTCCGCCCGACTAGCGGGGACCTACAATGAGCAGTTCTTC.

This chain uses TRBV6-2 or TRBV6-3 with TRBJ1-2, with D maybe TRBD1 (5 bases). CDR1 MNHEY and CDR2 SVGEGT come from the germline V gene. This CDR3 has 14 amino acids. Trimming took 5 bases from V and 4 from J, leaving 14 bases between them. CDR3 residues: CASSVGAGPYGYTF. The CDR3 DNA reads as TGTGCCAGCAGTGTCGGGGCAGGGCCCTATGGCTACACCTTC.

The chain has TRBV20-1 and TRBJ2-3, with TRBD2 as a possible D gene (5 bases). This CDR3 is built from 15 residues. Germline V gene lookup returns CDR1 DFQATT and CDR2 SNEGSKA (reference sequence). Trimming took off 2 bases at V and 3 bases at J, with 15 bases between the two ends. Written as DNA, the CDR3 is TGCAGTGCTAGATCCGGGGTCGAGGTGACAGATACGCAGTATTTT. This sequence encodes CSARSGVEVTDTQYF.

The chain couples TRBV19 to TRBJ1-2; possible D gene TRBD1, 5 bases. The V gene's germline CDR1 is LNHDA and CDR2 SQIVND (reference sequence). The CDR3 sequence is 14 residues long. V gave up 2 bases and J gave up 8 bases, with 15 bases separating them. In nucleotides, the CDR3 is TGTGCCAGTAGTATACAGGGATGGGTTTTCGGCTACACCTTC. Residues: CASSIQGWVFGYTF.

Many counts were recorded for this clonotype. The chain is built from TRBV28 and TRBJ1-5; a weak D match, TRBD1 (5 bases). From germline, CDR1 is MDHEN and CDR2 SYDVKM. Trimming shortened V by 3 bases and J by 0 bases, and 15 bases separated the two germline ends. CDR3 length: 17 amino acids. CDR3 residues: CASSFGRAYYSNQPQHF. The CDR3 nucleotides are TGTGCCAGCAGTTTTGGCAGGGCCTATTATAGCAATCAGCCCCAGCATTTT.

The CDR3 loop reads CASSLFGGIYSPLHF. The CDR3 DNA follows: TGTGCCAGCAGTTTATTTGGGGGAATTTATTCACCCCTCCACTTT. This sequence joins TRBV27 and TRBJ1-6, with D perhaps matching TRBD1 (5 bases). The V end was cut by 1 base, the J end by 8 bases, with 12 bases between. Germline CDR1 reads MNHEY; CDR2 reads SMNVEV (reference sequence). The CDR3 consists of 15 residues.

The V and J genes are TRBV28 and TRBJ2-5, with D possibly TRBD1 on 6 matching bases. With 10 bases removed from V and 9 bases from J, the gap between germline ends came to 24 bases. Germline CDR1 and CDR2: MDHEN and SYDVKM. There are 14 residues in the CDR3. CDR3 sequence: CATRQEDFFEAQYF. In DNA, the CDR3 is TGTGCCACCCGACAGGAGGATTTTTTTGAGGCCCAGTACTTC.